A single sample is the source of the 15 T cell receptor beta chains below, sequenced in a study of T-cell memory formation after mild COVID-19. In TCRdb, the 5' RACE reads were re-called with MiXCR into one record per CDR3 protein. The data show 400,000 or so distinct CDR3 sequences, around a fifth seen once. The sequenced material came from PBMCs or a T cell subset sorted from them (not recorded which). The receptors stem from an adult woman who had mild COVID-19 (a few samples of this study predate the infection). Cell type and time point are not known.

The CDR3 DNA is TGCAGTGCTAGATACCGGACTAGCGGGCGTCTCTACAATGAGCAGTTCTTC. Translated: CSARYRTSGRLYNEQFF. This rearrangement joins TRBV20-1 to TRBJ2-1; 11 nucleotides match TRBD2. This CDR3 region has 17 residues. Trimming took 2 bases from V and 3 from J; bases not matched to a gene: 9. Germline V gene data show CDR1 as DFQATT and CDR2 as SNEGSKA (reference sequence).

About this clonotype itself: The junction does not match germline at one end; this may be a read error. The genes are TRBV6-2 or TRBV6-3 and TRBJ1-1, with TRBD1 as a possible D gene (5 bases). This CDR3 spans 13 amino acids. Per germline, CDR1 MNHEY and CDR2 SVGEGT. Here the CDR3 reads CDSGRPGGTEAFF. For the CDR3, the DNA is TGTGACAGCGGGCGTCCTGGGGGCACTGAAGCTTTCTTT.

The chain is built from TRBV4-1 and TRBJ2-1; 9 nucleotides match TRBD1. Per the germline V gene, CDR1 is MGHRA and CDR2 is YSYEKL. V trimming: 5 bases; J trimming: 8 bases; junction bases outside the gene matches: 13. The CDR3 has 16 amino acids. The CDR3 here is CASSAGTGWTGYEQFF. The CDR3 coding sequence is TGCGCCAGCAGCGCTGGGACAGGGTGGACAGGGTATGAGCAGTTCTTC.

The chain combines TRBV7-9 with TRBJ2-7; D unresolved. Germline values: CDR1 SEHNR, CDR2 FQNEAQ (reference sequence). Trimming shortened V by 5 bases and J by 3 bases, and 20 bases separated the two germline ends. The CDR3 sequence is 16 residues long. Here the CDR3 DNA reads TGTGCCAGCAGCACACAAATTCCGGGCCTAAACTACGAGCAGTACTTC. Amino acid sequence: CASSTQIPGLNYEQYF.

The CDR3 region has the DNA TGTGCCAGCAGCGTGACTAGCGGGGGAGCGGTCTCCTACAATGAGCAGTTCTTC. It yields the protein CASSVTSGGAVSYNEQFF. The genes are TRBV9 and TRBJ2-1, with TRBD2 identical over 12 bases. Germline CDR1 SGDLS, CDR2 YYNGEE. The J segment lost 0 bases and the V segment lost 2 bases, leaving 6 bases of the junction unmatched. CDR3 length: 18 amino acids.

This chain links TRBV11-1 with TRBJ2-7; weak D call: TRBD2 (5 bases). Germline V lookup: CDR1 SGHAT, CDR2 FQDESV (reference sequence). CDR3 length: 16 amino acids. Trimming took 0 bases from V and 2 from J, leaving 14 bases between them. CDR3 protein: CASSLAPDPGTYEQYF. For the CDR3, the DNA is TGTGCCAGCAGCTTAGCCCCAGACCCGGGGACCTACGAGCAGTACTTC.

J is TRBJ1-1 and V is TRBV2, with 10 bases aligning to TRBD1. The length of the CDR3 is 15 residues. The junction had 5 bases not matched to a gene; V was cut back by 6 bases and J by 1 base. Germline V gene lookup returns CDR1 SNHLY and CDR2 FYNNEI. CDR3 coding DNA: TGTGCCAGCAGAGGACGGACAGGGGGGAACACTGAAGCTTTCTTT. Translation gives CASRGRTGGNTEAFF.

The J gene is TRBJ1-5, the V gene TRBV30; D uncertain. Trimming shortened V by 0 bases and J by 8 bases, and 8 bases separated the two germline ends. Germline V gene lookup returns CDR1 GTSNPN and CDR2 SVGIG (reference sequence). CDR3 length equals 12 residues. The CDR3 DNA sequence: TGTGCCTGGAGTGTCCCTGCGAAGCCCCAGCATTTT. It translates to CAWSVPAKPQHF.

The J gene is TRBJ1-1, the V gene TRBV6-1; 11 bases agree with TRBD1. This CDR3 has 15 amino acids. Trimming removed 8 bases from V and 5 bases from J; junction bases left unmatched: 10. CDR1 MNHNS and CDR2 SASEGT come from the germline V gene. The DNA for the CDR3 is TGTGCCAGCGCCAACCAGGACAGGGGGCTTACTGAAGCTTTCTTT. Translated: CASANQDRGLTEAFF.

This chain links TRBV7-2 with TRBJ2-7; D is perhaps TRBD2 (5 bases). This CDR3 is 13 amino acids long. V dropped 4 bases and J dropped 2 bases, with 9 bases sitting between them. Germline V gene data show CDR1 as SGHTA and CDR2 as FQGNSA. The CDR3 loop is CASSYRGPYEQYF. Written as DNA, the CDR3 is TGTGCCAGCAGCTACCGGGGTCCCTACGAGCAGTACTTC. The whole variable domain, filled in from reference TRBV7-2 and TRBJ2-7, reads GAGVSQSPSNKVTEKGKDVELRCDPISGHTALYWYRQSLGQGLEFLIYFQGNSAPDKSGLPSDRFSAERTGGSVSTLTIQRTQQEDSAVYLCASSYRGPYEQYFGPGTRLTVT.

Of note for this clonotype: A read error may be the cause here, since a much bigger clone is one base away. The chain combines TRBV5-1 with TRBJ1-1; D ambiguous. V was shortened by 0 bases and J by 3 bases, with 9 bases between the two germline ends. This CDR3 is 14 amino acids long. CDR1 and CDR2 (germline): SGHRS, YFSETQ. CDR3 DNA sequence: TGCGCCAGCAGCTTGGACGGGATGGACACTGAAGCTTTCTTT. Its protein product is CASSLDGMDTEAFF.

This clonotype was recorded a few times. The chain carries TRBV4-1 and TRBJ1-2; 8 bases align to TRBD1. Germline CDR1 and CDR2: MGHRA and YSYEKL. The length of the CDR3 is 17 residues. Trimming cost V 5 bases and J 5 bases; bases outside gene matches: 16. As DNA, the CDR3 is TGCGCCAGCAGCTTCCCAGGGGGCGTAACGGGGGGATATGGCTACACCTTC. Its protein product is CASSFPGGVTGGYGYTF.

The V and J genes are TRBV9 and TRBJ2-5; no firm D call. The germline V and J ends were trimmed by 1 base and 1 base, with 5 bases remaining between them. CDR3 size: 13 residues. Germline CDR1 reads SGDLS; CDR2 reads YYNGEE. The CDR3 DNA reads as TGTGCCAGCAGCGTAAACAGCCAAGAGACCCAGTACTTC. It yields the protein CASSVNSQETQYF. Full variable domain (missing parts from reference TRBV9 and TRBJ2-5): DSGVTQTPKHLITATGQRVTLRCSPRSGDLSVYWYQQSLDQGLQFLIQYYNGEERAKGNILERFSAQQFPDLHSELNLSSLELGDSALYFCASSVNSQETQYFGPGTRLLVL.

This clonotype was seen a few times. The chain links TRBV7-2 to TRBJ1-1; D not resolved. Germline V gene sequence: CDR1 SGHTA, CDR2 FQGNSA. CDR3 length: 13 residues. Trimming took 4 bases from V and 1 from J, leaving 7 bases between them. The CDR3 nucleotides read TGTGCCAGCAGCTCTTCCCCGAACACTGAAGCTTTCTTT. Translated, it gives CASSSSPNTEAFF.

V usage is TRBV20-1 and J usage is TRBJ2-7, with a tentative D call TRBD1 (6 bases). Trimming stripped 0 bases from V and 5 bases from J, with 11 bases between. The CDR3 is 13 amino acids. Germline V gene sequence: CDR1 DFQATT, CDR2 SNEGSKA (reference sequence). DNA of the CDR3: TGCAGTGCTAGAGAATCGAGACAGGACGAGCAGTACTTC. As protein: CSARESRQDEQYF.